The T cell receptor beta chain described here comes from a study of blood T cell repertoires in COVID-19 (dated by TCRdb to the early 2020s). At the level of the whole study: Samples covering the acute and convalescent phases of COVID-19 were provided by collaborators in the United States, Italy and Spain. The prospective study material was composed of cDNA or gDNA derived from T cells, B-cell-depleted T cells, or PBMCs. Deeply sampled blood TCRbeta repertoires from subjects exposed to, actively infected with, or recovered from COVID-19 were included in the dataset. The repertoires were made available in a free public database intended to serve as a resource for research on the immune response to SARS-CoV-2. Samples were obtained from the ongoing ImmuneRACE study (first 160 participants) and from some 1,300 subjects provided by 6 global collaborators. A de-identified subject ID, COVID-19 status, age in years and sex were almost always included in the sample metadata. Where available, HLA class I and class II types were taken from metadata supplied by the sample provider and were not determined by assay-based typing. Broad study findings and their caveats: How much clinical and demographic metadata was included differed by source and by participant, and the metadata was provided uncurated.

In the prospective study, participants were about 18 to 90 years old, resided in under 30 geographic areas of the United States, and were enrolled through a virtual design. To assign participants to cohorts, the prospective study relied on clinical history that participants themselves reported in a screening survey and a study questionnaire. Each participant in the prospective study had whole blood, serum and a nasopharyngeal or oropharyngeal swab collected by mobile phlebotomists. Prospective study participants could optionally give additional blood draws and questionnaires over an approximately 2-month period. Before DNA extraction, blood samples from the prospective study were shipped at room temperature or frozen. The CDR3 spans 15 residues, from the cysteine through the phenylalanine. The only DNA kept is the CDR3, 45 bases in frame from the first base. CDR1 MNHEY and CDR2 SMNVEV were looked up in the germline V gene (reference sequence). Trimming costs V 6 bases and J 4 bases, and their ends lie 15 bases apart.

TCRbeta CDR3 regions were amplified from genomic DNA by means of the immunoSEQ Assay, a bias-controlled multiplex PCR. The original methods were these. Nucleated cell counts per sample were estimated from amplification of reference gene primers within the assay. To quantify the absolute abundance of each unique TCRbeta CDR3 rearrangement, sequence reads were collapsed and filtered. For each sample, productive Simpson clonality was calculated as the square root of Simpson's diversity index over productive rearrangements. TCRdb obtained this table from immuneACCESS and retained in-frame rearrangements with V and J assigned. These tables miss some clones; where compared with another copy, unresolved V genes account for less than half of the shortfall, and the remainder is unexplained. Clone size and the V and J calls come from that table; the DNA yielded D and trimming. For this sample there are 200,000 to 250,000 clones; around 90% appear just once. The top ten hold just under 6.5% of the sample.

Of note for this clone: Its antigen has not been determined. There are no base qualities to consult, and no much larger clone falls within one base.

The V and J segments used are TRBV27 and TRBJ1-4, with the D gene too uncertain to name. The origin of this receptor is a woman aged 30 to 39 with acute COVID-19. Sequencing input: PBMCs or T cells enriched from blood (not recorded which). The bases read TGTGCCAGCAGAAAGACGGGTAGATTTAATGAAAAACTGTTTTTT. Its translation reads: CASRKTGRFNEKLFF. The variable domain in full, with residues beyond the CDR3 obtained from the reference TRBV27 and TRBJ1-4 genes, is EAQVTQNPRYLITVTGKKLTVTCSQNMNHEYMSWYRQDPGLGLRQIYYSMNVEVTDKGDVPEGYKVSRKEKRNFPLILESPSPNQTSLYFCASRKTGRFNEKLFFGSGTQLSVL.